This TCR beta chain was observed in a study of shared clonotypes between healthy human individuals. About the study: Aged 18 to 49, the donors were a couple of women and a few men. Broader study findings: Read depth was anticipated to influence clonotype sharing among donors. A handful of donors shared about 4.8% of their naive CD4 clonotypes.

Measured with immunoSEQ multiplex PCR; TCRdb has only the in-frame clones, and not every one. This table holds about 820,000 clones, around 93% found once. In the naive CD8 group, cells lacked CD45RO and were positively selected for CCR7, so terminally differentiated effector memory CD45RA+ cells were left out. The donors, healthy adults who were HIV-negative, had experienced no recent acute infections or vaccinations. This CDR3 is built from 18 residues. The V gene lost 1 base and the J gene lost 0 bases, with 17 bases spanning the gap. The germline CDR1 and CDR2 sequences are SEHNR and FQNEAQ (reference sequence). This clone was seen a single time. The antigen is undetermined.

This chain uses TRBV7-9 with TRBJ2-3; D is uncertain. The source material was naive CD8+ T cells sorted from blood. This TCR was recovered from a young man in good health. CDR3 in DNA: TGTGCCAGCAGCTTAGTCGGCGGAACCGGGCCGAGCACAGATACGCAGTATTTT. It translates to CASSLVGGTGPSTDTQYF.